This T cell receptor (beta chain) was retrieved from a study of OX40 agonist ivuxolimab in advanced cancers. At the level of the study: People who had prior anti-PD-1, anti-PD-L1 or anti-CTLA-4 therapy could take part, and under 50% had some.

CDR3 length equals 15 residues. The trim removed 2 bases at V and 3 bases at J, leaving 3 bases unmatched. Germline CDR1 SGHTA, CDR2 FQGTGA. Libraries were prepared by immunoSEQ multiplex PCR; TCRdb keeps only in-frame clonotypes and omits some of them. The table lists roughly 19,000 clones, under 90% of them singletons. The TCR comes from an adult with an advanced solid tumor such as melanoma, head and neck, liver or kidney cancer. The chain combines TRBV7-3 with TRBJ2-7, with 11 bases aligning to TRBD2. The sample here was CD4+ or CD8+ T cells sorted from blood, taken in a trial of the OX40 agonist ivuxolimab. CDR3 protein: CASSLGTSGSYEQYF. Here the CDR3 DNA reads TGTGCCAGCAGCTTAGGGACTAGCGGAAGCTACGAGCAGTACTTC.